Here is one T cell receptor beta chain with its context. The same CDR3 arises from other DNA sequences in this sample as well. This CDR3 has 13 residues. The germline CDR1 and CDR2 sequences are SEHNR and FQNEAQ (reference sequence). V lost 3 bases and J lost 1, with 6 bases in between. The data originate from a study of cytomegalovirus exposure and HLA in healthy donors. With 60 Vbeta and 13 Jbeta primers, the PCR was carried out. Here immunoSEQ multiplex PCR was the method, and the copy in TCRdb shows in-frame clones only, minus some. The sample shows some 160,000 clones, 80% to 85% of them seen only once.

The specimen sequenced was PBMCs. The TCR originated in a male donor in good health and CMV-seronegative. V gene TRBV7-9 combines with J gene TRBJ1-1, with D possibly being TRBD1 (6 bases). The CDR3 DNA follows: TGTGCCAGCAGCTTGGGACAGAACACTGAAGCTTTCTTT. The encoded protein is CASSLGQNTEAFF.